This paragraph covers one T cell receptor beta chain sequence. Its specificity is unknown. This specimen comes from a study of cytomegalovirus exposure and HLA in healthy donors. Whole-study results and caveats: Sequencing artifact likely explains a cluster of highly shared sequence variants. A later analysis found most CMV-associated TCR beta chains apparently HLA-restricted.

This PCR relied on a set of 60 Vbeta primers and 13 Jbeta primers. The assay was immunoSEQ multiplex PCR, and TCRdb's table has in-frame clones only and misses some. The repertoire includes roughly 180,000 clones, approximately 84% of them detected once, and less than 3.5% sits in the top ten. This CDR3 has 16 residues. CDR1 SGHAT and CDR2 FQNNGV come from the germline V gene. Deletions cut 2 bases from V and 2 bases from J, with 12 bases between. Sequencing was done on a sample of PBMCs. The chain links TRBV11-2 to TRBJ2-2; TRBD1 might be the D (6 bases). The sequence was obtained from a female donor in good health and CMV-seronegative. CDR3 nucleotide sequence: TGTGCCAGCAGCTTACAGTGGACAGTAAACACCGGGGAGCTGTTTTTT. Its protein is CASSLQWTVNTGELFF.